Below, 16 T cell receptor beta chains from the same sample are listed, as sequenced in a study of vaccination and CD4 T cells after COVID-19. Oncomine TCR Beta short-read sequencing was applied to DNA from cultured CD4+ T cells. MiXCR, applied by TCRdb to the PCR reads, yields one record per CDR3 protein. The sample has some 16,000 distinct CDR3 sequences; about two fifths are singletons. These receptors have no known antigen. Treatment described: approximately 11-day PBMC culture with coronavirus spike peptide pools or control peptides (ViraFEST assay). The starting material was CD4+ T cells from blood, cultured in vitro, obtained after SARS-CoV-2 vaccination. Receptors originate from a human donor who had recovered from COVID-19.

The CDR3 here is CASIFRSGYGYTF. CDR3 DNA: TGTGCCAGCATCTTTCGGAGCGGGTATGGCTACACCTTC. The rearrangement uses TRBV2 and TRBJ1-2; D is uncertain. The germline V gene has CDR1 SNHLY and CDR2 FYNNEI. V was trimmed by 7 bases and J by 5 bases, leaving 14 bases between them. The CDR3 consists of 13 residues. The entire variable domain, with the rest obtained from reference TRBV2 and TRBJ1-2, is as follows: EPEVTQTPSHQVTQMGQEVILRCVPISNHLYFYWYRQILGQKVEFLVSFYNNEISEKSEIFDDQFSVERPDGSNFTLKIRSTKLEDSAMYFCASIFRSGYGYTFGSGTRLTVV.

For the CDR3, the DNA is TGTGCCATCAGTGGTATAGCGGCCTACGAGCAGTACTTC. It codes for CAISGIAAYEQYF. J is TRBJ2-7 and V is TRBV10-3, with D tentatively TRBD2 (6 bases). This CDR3 comprises 13 residues. The V gene lost 4 bases and the J gene lost 2 bases, with 9 bases spanning the gap. CDR1 and CDR2 (germline): ENHRY, SYGVKD.

This chain joins TRBV6-2 or TRBV6-3 and TRBJ2-2; possibly TRBD1 for D (5 bases). CDR1 is MNHEY and CDR2 is SVGEGT in the germline V gene. The length of the CDR3 is 14 residues. The germline V and J ends were trimmed by 5 bases and 13 bases, with 20 bases remaining between them. The CDR3, as DNA: TGTGCCAGCAGTCGTAACAGGTTAGCCCCGGTGCTGTTTTTT. This gives the protein CASSRNRLAPVLFF.

A word on this clonotype: The junction departs from germline at one end; a sequencing error may be responsible. The V gene is TRBV5-3, the J gene TRBJ2-2; weak D call: TRBD2 (5 bases). TRBV5-3 is assigned to the ORF class and has an uncertain function. This CDR3 comprises 16 residues. In nucleotides, the CDR3 is TGTGCCAGCAGCTTGATAAGCGGTGTTAACACCGGGGAGCTGTTTTTT. Its translation: CASSLISGVNTGELFF.

By its share, this clonotype is medium-sized (0.01 to 0.1%). The CDR3 DNA follows: TGTGCCAGCAGTCAGGGGACAGCCTACAATGAGCAGTTCTTC. Protein product: CASSQGTAYNEQFF. V usage is TRBV7-2 and J usage is TRBJ2-1; 7 bases match TRBD1. Germline CDR1 and CDR2: SGHTA and FQGNSA. The length of the CDR3 is 14 residues. V lost 6 bases, J lost 2 bases, and 4 bases stayed unmatched.

CDR3 in amino acids: CASGMTVSTGELFF. CDR3 nucleotide sequence: TGTGCCTCAGGGATGACCGTGAGCACCGGGGAGCTGTTTTTT. This chain connects TRBV11-1 to TRBJ2-2, with TRBD1 as a possible D gene (5 bases). The germline gives CDR1 SGHAT, CDR2 FQDESV (reference sequence). The CDR3 is 14 residues long. Trimming stripped 11 bases from V and 4 bases from J, with 17 bases between.

This clonotype has more than one count but fewer than ten. The chain recombines TRBV6-2 or TRBV6-3 with TRBJ2-4; D is possibly TRBD2 (5 bases). Germline V CDR1 and CDR2: MNHEY, SVGEGT. The V end lost 10 bases, the J end lost 7 bases, and 17 bases lay between the germline ends. The CDR3 sequence is 13 residues long. In DNA form, the CDR3 reads TGTGCCACCTCTGGGAGATCCCAGAACATTCAGTACTTC. Protein: CATSGRSQNIQYF.

The chain couples TRBV20-1 to TRBJ2-3, with TRBD2 matching over 7 bases. The length of the CDR3 is 14 residues. The J segment lost 0 bases and the V segment lost 4 bases, leaving 4 bases of the junction unmatched. Germline CDR1 and CDR2: DFQATT and SNEGSKA (reference sequence). Here the CDR3 DNA reads TGCAGTGCTAACGGGAGGCTCAGCACAGATACGCAGTATTTT. Encoded protein: CSANGRLSTDTQYF.

The chain has TRBV2 and TRBJ2-5; 8 nucleotides align to TRBD2. The V and J ends lost 6 bases and 0 bases, in that order; junction bases with no gene match: 18. CDR1 is SNHLY and CDR2 is FYNNEI in the germline V gene. The CDR3 extends over 19 amino acids. The CDR3 nucleotides read TGTGCCAGCAGCCGGACTAGCTACCCCCGGACACGGTACCAAGAGACCCAGTACTTC. As protein: CASSRTSYPRTRYQETQYF.

The V gene is TRBV7-8, the J gene TRBJ1-1; D unresolved. Between the trimmed V and J ends, which lost 2 bases and 0 bases, there was a span of 7 bases. Germline CDR1 reads SGHVS; CDR2 reads FQNEAQ. CDR3 length: 14 residues. The DNA of the CDR3 is TGTGCCAGCAGCTTAATCCATATGAACACTGAAGCTTTCTTT. It yields the protein CASSLIHMNTEAFF.

The gene calls are TRBV30 and TRBJ2-5; no reliable D call. The CDR3 is 13 amino acids. Germline V gene data show CDR1 as GTSNPN and CDR2 as SVGIG (reference sequence). V shed 0 bases and J shed 3 bases, with 8 bases lying between them. Written as DNA, the CDR3 is TGTGCCTGGAGTGTGGGCTTCGAAGAGACCCAGTACTTC. Residues: CAWSVGFEETQYF.

The rearrangement links TRBV7-9 to TRBJ2-7, with a tentative D call TRBD2 (6 bases). The germline V gene encodes CDR1 SEHNR and CDR2 FQNEAQ (reference sequence). The CDR3 spans 15 residues. The germline V and J ends were trimmed by 4 bases and 3 bases, with 16 bases remaining between them. CDR3 DNA: TGTGCCAGCAGCTCGGGATGGCGGGACGGCTACGAGCAGTACTTC. This sequence encodes CASSSGWRDGYEQYF.

The CDR3 bases are TGTGCCAGCAGTGTAACCGACCTGACAGGGGGAAAAGCTTTCTTT. Translating it yields CASSVTDLTGGKAFF. The V gene is TRBV2, the J gene TRBJ1-1; TRBD1 agrees at 9 bases. Germline CDR1 and CDR2: SNHLY and FYNNEI. Germline trimming cut 4 bases from V and 9 bases from J; bases unmatched to any gene: 12. The CDR3 covers 15 residues.

CDR3 protein: CASSDGRRSTDTQYF. Here the CDR3 DNA reads TGTGCCAGCAGCGACGGGAGGAGGAGCACAGATACGCAGTATTTT. V gene TRBV7-9 combines with J gene TRBJ2-3, with TRBD2 matching 7 bases. From germline, CDR1 is SEHNR and CDR2 FQNEAQ (reference sequence). V lost 5 bases to trimming and J lost 0 bases; unmatched junction nucleotides: 5. The CDR3 spans 15 residues.

V usage is TRBV5-4 and J usage is TRBJ2-5, with D unclear. The V gene's germline CDR1 is SGHNT and CDR2 YYREEE (reference sequence). The CDR3 is 13 amino acids. V dropped 1 base and J dropped 5 bases, with 9 bases sitting between them. CDR3 amino acids: CASSLLASETQYF. CDR3 bases: TGTGCCAGCAGCTTGCTTGCGTCGGAGACCCAGTACTTC.

The rearrangement joins TRBV7-8 to TRBJ1-5; 7 positions agree with TRBD1. This CDR3 has 14 amino acids. Germline lookup yields CDR1 SGHVS and CDR2 FQNEAQ. V trimming: 5 bases; J trimming: 7 bases; junction bases outside the gene matches: 8. The CDR3 DNA follows: TGTGCCAGCAGCGCGATCGACAGGGCCCAGCCCCAGCATTTT. It is translated as CASSAIDRAQPQHF. Together with reference TRBV7-8 and TRBJ1-5, the CDR3 gives the full variable domain: GAGVSQSPRYKVAKRGQDVALRCDPISGHVSLFWYQQALGQGPEFLTYFQNEAQLDKSGLPSDRFFAERPEGSVSTLKIQRTQQEDSAVYLCASSAIDRAQPQHFGDGTRLSIL.